The 2 T cell receptor beta chains below were found in one sample sequenced in a study of shared clonotypes between healthy human individuals. Using immunoSEQ multiplex PCR, the repertoire was profiled, and TCRdb retains in-frame clones only, with some absent. The sample shows hundreds of thousands of clones, over 90% of them seen only once. CD8 cells classed as naive were CD45RO-negative and positively selected for CCR7, excluding terminally differentiated effector memory CD45RA+ cells. The sequenced material came from naive CD8+ T cells sorted from blood. The receptors come from a young man in good health.

The chain employs TRBV2 and TRBJ1-2; D unresolved. The CDR3 runs 12 residues. The V gene's germline CDR1 is SNHLY and CDR2 FYNNEI. Trimming stripped 9 bases from V and 4 bases from J, with 12 bases between. The CDR3 DNA follows: TGTGCCAGGAACTCCGAATCCTATGGCTACACCTTC. This translates into CARNSESYGYTF.

The chain has TRBV4-1 and TRBJ2-7; D not resolved. The CDR3 totals 15 residues. The V end was cut by 0 bases, the J end by 3 bases, with 12 bases between. Germline CDR1 and CDR2: MGHRA and YSYEKL. The CDR3 loop reads CASSQDEGLRYEQYF. CDR3 nucleotide sequence: TGCGCCAGCAGCCAAGATGAAGGTCTCCGCTACGAGCAGTACTTC.